The 26 T cell receptor beta chains presented below share a single source sample, sequenced in a study of lymphopenia after photon versus proton radiotherapy. Some clones are missing from TCRdb's copy, which holds only in-frame ones; the method was immunoSEQ multiplex PCR. The sample consists of 83,000 or so clones, around four fifths of them appearing once. The material was peripheral blood, obtained from a patient treated with proton-based radiotherapy. The receptors were gathered from a man aged 60-69 years with pancreatic cancer.

The chain carries TRBV11-1 and TRBJ2-5; tentatively, D is TRBD1 or TRBD2 (5 bases each). Trimming stripped 5 bases from V and 13 bases from J, with 17 bases between. This CDR3 comprises 12 residues. Germline CDR1 is SGHAT and CDR2 is FQDESV (reference sequence). The CDR3 loop reads CASSPTGTPLYF. The CDR3 coding sequence is TGTGCCAGCAGCCCGACCGGGACCCCTCTGTACTTC. The full variable domain, in which reference TRBV11-1 and TRBJ2-5 provide the parts outside the CDR3, is EAEVAQSPRYKITEKSQAVAFWCDPISGHATLYWYRQILGQGPELLVQFQDESVVDDSQLPKDRFSAERLKGVDSTLKIQPAELGDSAMYLCASSPTGTPLYFGPGTRLLVL.

This clone was observed a few times. The V call is TRBV5-1, the J call TRBJ1-4; 10 bases are a match to TRBD1. CDR1 is SGHRS and CDR2 is YFSETQ in the germline V gene. The CDR3 extends over 17 amino acids. Unmatched junction bases numbered 14, after V lost 4 bases and J lost 8 bases. CDR3 amino acids: CASSIGGTGERGEKLFF. CDR3 in DNA: TGCGCCAGCAGCATCGGCGGGACAGGGGAACGGGGCGAAAAACTGTTTTTT.

The chain combines TRBV28 with TRBJ1-2; TRBD1 might be the D (6 bases). The CDR3 is 13 amino acids. The ends were cut back, 7 bases at V and 8 bases at J, with 17 bases in the middle. CDR1 and CDR2 (germline): MDHEN, SYDVKM. The CDR3 is CASNSRGARGYTF. DNA for the CDR3: TGTGCCAGCAATTCCCGGGGGGCGCGGGGCTACACCTTC.

The chain recombines TRBV2 with TRBJ2-3, with D possibly TRBD2 on 6 matching bases. V was cut by 4 bases and J by 6 bases, with 17 bases left in between. This CDR3 has 15 amino acids. Germline V lookup: CDR1 SNHLY, CDR2 FYNNEI. CDR3: CASSVDQGGTDTQYF. As DNA, the CDR3 is TGTGCCAGCAGTGTAGATCAGGGCGGGACGGATACGCAGTATTTT.

V usage is TRBV9 and J usage is TRBJ2-4; 8 positions match TRBD2. CDR3 length: 15 residues. Germline CDR1 and CDR2: SGDLS and YYNGEE. With 0 bases clipped from V and 9 bases from J, the junction kept 8 bases outside the gene matches. CDR3 nucleotide sequence: TGTGCCAGCAGCGTAGACGGGAGGGCCCTCGCCATTCAGTACTTC. It encodes CASSVDGRALAIQYF.

The genes are TRBV28 and TRBJ2-1; TRBD2 agrees at 8 bases. This CDR3 has 13 residues. The germline V gene has CDR1 MDHEN and CDR2 SYDVKM. V dropped 4 bases and J dropped 9; count of bases not matched to a gene: 5. The CDR3 here is CASSYGTRVEQFF. The CDR3 nucleotides are TGTGCCAGCAGTTACGGGACTAGGGTTGAGCAGTTCTTC. The whole variable domain, remainder taken from reference TRBV28 and TRBJ2-1, is DVKVTQSSRYLVKRTGEKVFLECVQDMDHENMFWYRQDPGLGLRLIYFSYDVKMKEKGDIPEGYSVSREKKERFSLILESASTNQTSMYLCASSYGTRVEQFFGPGTRLTVL.

The chain has TRBV10-3 and TRBJ2-4; 7 nucleotides match TRBD1. Trimming at V came to 6 bases and at J to 8 bases, leaving 7 bases not matched to a gene. The CDR3 extends over 13 amino acids. The germline V gene has CDR1 ENHRY and CDR2 SYGVKD. CDR3 DNA: TGTGCCATCAGCCGACAGGGTTCAGACATTCAGTACTTC. This codes for CAISRQGSDIQYF.

V is TRBV7-3 and J is TRBJ2-1, with D unclear. The CDR3 has 14 amino acids. V was pared by 5 bases and J by 3 bases, with 11 bases between. CDR1 and CDR2 (germline): SGHTA, FQGTGA. CDR3 nucleotides: TGTGCCAGCAGCCCCCGACCAAACTACAATGAGCAGTTCTTC. This translates into CASSPRPNYNEQFF. The full variable domain, with the rest looked up from reference TRBV7-3 and TRBJ2-1, is GAGVSQTPSNKVTEKGKYVELRCDPISGHTALYWYRQSLGQGPEFLIYFQGTGAADDSGLPNDRFFAVRPEGSVSTLKIQRTERGDSAVYLCASSPRPNYNEQFFGPGTRLTVL.

J is TRBJ1-2 and V is TRBV18; no definite D call. V was shortened by 3 bases and J by 0 bases, with 14 bases between the two germline ends. The CDR3 has 16 amino acids. Germline CDR1 and CDR2: KGHSH and LQKENI. CDR3 sequence (DNA): TGTGCCAGCTCACCCGGTATTACGGGAGCTAACTATGGCTACACCTTC. The encoded protein is CASSPGITGANYGYTF.

This clone was observed once. The gene calls are TRBV5-5 and TRBJ1-2; D possibly corresponds to TRBD1 (5 bases). Between the trimmed V and J ends, which lost 4 bases and 0 bases, there was a span of 13 bases. CDR3 length equals 15 residues. Looked up from germline, CDR1 is SGHKS and CDR2 is YYEKEE (reference sequence). CDR3 residues: CASSPGGAANYGYTF. CDR3 DNA: TGTGCCAGCAGCCCTGGCGGGGCCGCTAACTATGGCTACACCTTC.

This chain connects TRBV16 to TRBJ2-2; a weak D match, TRBD2 (5 bases). The CDR3 extends over 15 amino acids. V was trimmed by 5 bases and J by 2 bases, leaving 12 bases between them. Germline values: CDR1 KGHSY, CDR2 FQNENV. In DNA, the CDR3 is TGTGCCAGCAGCAGGCGGGTTCGCAACACCGGGGAGCTGTTTTTT. Translating gives CASSRRVRNTGELFF.

This clone was found once. The sample carries other DNA sequences with the same CDR3. The gene calls are TRBV28 and TRBJ2-5; a possible D gene is TRBD1 (7 bases). CDR1 is MDHEN and CDR2 is SYDVKM in the germline V gene. The CDR3 length is 13 residues. V was clipped by 8 bases and J by 5 bases, with 15 bases between them. The CDR3 DNA reads TGTGCCAGCTCCTCGGCAGGGGGGGAGACCCAGTACTTC. Its translation is CASSSAGGETQYF.

This clone was seen just once. The chain carries TRBV28 and TRBJ2-1; D ambiguous. Trimming stripped 2 bases from V and 0 bases from J, with 5 bases between. The CDR3 has 14 amino acids. CDR1 MDHEN and CDR2 SYDVKM come from the germline V gene. The CDR3 DNA reads TGTGCCAGCAGTTTACGGAGCTCCTACAATGAGCAGTTCTTC. It specifies CASSLRSSYNEQFF.

J is TRBJ2-1 and V is TRBV28; 9 nucleotides agree with TRBD2. The CDR3 totals 14 residues. Per germline, CDR1 MDHEN and CDR2 SYDVKM. J lost 4 bases, V lost 7 bases, and 5 bases had no gene match. In DNA, the CDR3 is TGTGCCAGCAACCCACTAGCGGGTTACAATGAGCAGTTCTTC. Encoded protein: CASNPLAGYNEQFF. The full variable domain, in which reference TRBV28 and TRBJ2-1 provide the parts outside the CDR3, is DVKVTQSSRYLVKRTGEKVFLECVQDMDHENMFWYRQDPGLGLRLIYFSYDVKMKEKGDIPEGYSVSREKKERFSLILESASTNQTSMYLCASNPLAGYNEQFFGPGTRLTVL.

The chain links TRBV7-8 to TRBJ2-7; TRBD1 matches 8 bases. Trimming at V came to 0 bases and at J to 6 bases, leaving 13 bases not matched to a gene. This CDR3 comprises 17 residues. Germline V lookup: CDR1 SGHVS, CDR2 FQNEAQ. The CDR3 bases are TGTGCCAGCAGCTTAGCTATTGCAGGACAGGGAAGCCTCGAGCAGTACTTC. Amino acid sequence: CASSLAIAGQGSLEQYF.

This sequence joins TRBV28 and TRBJ1-1, with a tentative D call TRBD1 (5 bases). The V and J ends lost 6 bases and 1 base respectively, with 18 bases between them. CDR1 is MDHEN and CDR2 is SYDVKM in the germline V gene. This CDR3 comprises 16 residues. The CDR3 loop reads CASSLGGNRRNTEAFF. The CDR3 coding sequence is TGTGCCAGCAGCCTTGGGGGGAACAGGAGGAACACTGAAGCTTTCTTT.

CDR3: CASSKQGDEQYF. In DNA form, the CDR3 reads TGTGCCAGCAGCAAACAAGGGGACGAGCAGTACTTC. This chain links TRBV7-2 with TRBJ2-7, with a tentative D call TRBD1 (5 bases). V dropped 5 bases and J dropped 5 bases, with 10 bases sitting between them. The CDR3 length is 12 residues. The germline V gene has CDR1 SGHTA and CDR2 FQGNSA.

The chain's CDR3 is CATYLPGNTEAFF. The CDR3 bases are TGTGCCACCTACCTCCCAGGGAACACTGAAGCTTTCTTT. This chain joins TRBV6-5 and TRBJ1-1; D remains ambiguous. V lost 10 bases and J 1 base, leaving 13 bases between the germline ends. The CDR3 loop spans 13 amino acids. Germline CDR1 reads MNHEY; CDR2 reads SVGAGI.

This rearrangement joins TRBV15 to TRBJ1-1; D ambiguous. The V gene lost 5 bases and the J gene lost 8 bases, with 12 bases spanning the gap. CDR1 is LNHNV, CDR2 YYDKDF, per germline (reference sequence). This CDR3 has 12 amino acids. The CDR3 loop reads CATSPQRGEAFF. CDR3 sequence (DNA): TGTGCCACCAGCCCCCAAAGAGGGGAAGCTTTCTTT.

V is TRBV5-1 and J is TRBJ2-7; 7 bases align to TRBD2. Germline V gene sequence: CDR1 SGHRS, CDR2 YFSETQ. J gave up 2 bases and V 3 bases, and 11 bases lay outside the gene matches. The CDR3 runs 16 residues. The CDR3 sequence: CASSSPKWEGAYEQYF. CDR3 sequence (DNA): TGCGCCAGCAGCTCCCCTAAGTGGGAGGGTGCCTACGAGCAGTACTTC.

The chain recombines TRBV11-2 with TRBJ2-7; D is ambiguous. Trimming left V 4 bases short and J 0 bases short, with 13 bases between. Germline CDR1 is SGHAT and CDR2 is FQNNGV. The length of the CDR3 is 15 residues. CDR3: CASSSQVGGSYEQYF. The CDR3 coding sequence is TGTGCCAGCAGCTCCCAGGTGGGTGGCTCCTACGAGCAGTACTTC.

V and J are TRBV29-1 and TRBJ2-1; perhaps D is TRBD1 or TRBD2 (5 bases each). Germline V lookup: CDR1 SQVTM, CDR2 ANQGSEA. This CDR3 contains 12 residues. The CDR3: CGTSLRNNEQFF. The CDR3 DNA sequence: TGCGGGACGTCGTTAAGGAACAATGAGCAGTTCTTC.

DNA of the CDR3: TGTGCCAGCAGCTCCACTCGGACAGATTTGGGCCAGTACTTC. This gives the protein CASSSTRTDLGQYF. This chain joins TRBV7-2 and TRBJ2-5; possibly TRBD1 for D (6 bases). The CDR3 is 14 amino acids. Germline V gene data show CDR1 as SGHTA and CDR2 as FQGNSA. The ends were cut back, 4 bases at V and 10 bases at J, with 19 bases in the middle.

This clone turned up a few times. Written as DNA, the CDR3 is TGTGCCAGCTCCCGGGATCAATCAGAGCAGTACTTC. It yields the protein CASSRDQSEQYF. The chain uses TRBV7-9 and TRBJ2-7; possible D gene TRBD2, 5 bases. The CDR3 has 12 residues. Trimming left V 8 bases short and J 7 bases short, with 15 bases between. Germline V gene lookup returns CDR1 SEHNR and CDR2 FQNEAQ (reference sequence).

The chain uses TRBV30 and TRBJ1-1; D not certain. In germline, CDR1 is GTSNPN, CDR2 SVGIG (reference sequence). The length of the CDR3 is 14 residues. V lost 0 bases and J 0 bases, leaving 8 bases between the germline ends. The CDR3 region has the DNA TGTGCCTGGAGTGTAGTTGCCGTGAACACTGAAGCTTTCTTT. It is translated as CAWSVVAVNTEAFF.

A few counts support this clone. The chain employs TRBV12-2 and TRBJ1-1; the table's TRBD1 call for D was not verified on the DNA. TRBV12-2 is flagged as a pseudogene. The CDR3 has 11 residues. CDR3 residues: CASRLGPEAFF. The CDR3, as DNA: TGTGCAAGTCGCTTAGGGCCTGAAGCTTTCTTT.